This T cell receptor (beta chain) was found in a study of T-cell memory formation after mild COVID-19. Study as a whole: Largely donor-specific sequence clusters came from a couple of donors. Study results and limitations: CD4+ clones that contracted lay mainly in CM and EM; CD8+ ones lay in EMRA.

MiXCR, applied by TCRdb to the 5' RACE reads, yields one record per CDR3 protein. The sample lists 550,000 to 650,000 distinct CDR3 sequences, roughly 17% occurring once. In its sample, this clonotype was seen many times. Its antigen is currently unknown. The CDR3 runs 13 residues. The V gene lost 0 bases and the J gene lost 9 bases, with 15 bases spanning the gap. Germline V gene sequence: CDR1 DFQATT, CDR2 SNEGSKA (reference sequence). The J gene is TRBJ2-7, the V gene TRBV20-1, with TRBD2 as a possible D gene (6 bases). The clonotype was recovered from an adult woman who had mild COVID-19 (a few samples of this study predate the infection). Cell type and time point are not known. The sequenced sample consisted of PBMCs or a T cell subset sorted from them (not recorded which). The CDR3 sequence: CSARDPGGQRQYF. The CDR3 DNA reads as TGCAGTGCTAGAGATCCCGGAGGGCAGAGGCAGTACTTC.